The 12 T cell receptor beta chains given below trace back to one sample, sequenced in a study of blood T cell repertoires in COVID-19 (dated by TCRdb to about 2020). Receptor libraries were prepared by the immunoSEQ multiplex PCR assay. TCRdb carries this immuneACCESS record with in-frame sequences only. Its versions omit some clonotypes, under half of them owing to an unresolved V gene in the studies checked, with the rest unexplained. The sample table holds 170,000 or so clones, of which 86% were seen once. About 7% of the sample is in the top ten clones. Sequencing was done on a sample of peripheral blood. All receptors derive from a man aged 50 to 60 with active or convalescent COVID-19.

This sequence joins TRBV4-3 and TRBJ2-2; D is undetermined. Between the trimmed V and J ends, which lost 0 bases and 6 bases, there was a span of 17 bases. Per the germline V gene, CDR1 is LGHNA and CDR2 is YSLEER. CDR3 length equals 17 residues. The CDR3, as DNA: TGCGCCAGCAGCCAAGATCCCGGGTCCCAAAAGGCCGGGGAGCTGTTTTTT. Its translation: CASSQDPGSQKAGELFF.

CDR3 sequence (DNA): TGTGCCAGCAGCTTAGGAATAACTAGTTCCGTTGAGCAGTTCTTC. Its protein product is CASSLGITSSVEQFF. The rearrangement uses TRBV7-2 and TRBJ2-1; weak D call: TRBD2 (5 bases). The CDR3 consists of 15 residues. Germline values: CDR1 SGHTA, CDR2 FQGNSA. The ends were cut back, 1 base at V and 9 bases at J, with 16 bases in the middle. Together with reference TRBV7-2 and TRBJ2-1, the CDR3 gives the full variable domain: GAGVSQSPSNKVTEKGKDVELRCDPISGHTALYWYRQSLGQGLEFLIYFQGNSAPDKSGLPSDRFSAERTGGSVSTLTIQRTQQEDSAVYLCASSLGITSSVEQFFGPGTRLTVL.

The chain has TRBV7-2 and TRBJ2-1; 9 nucleotides match TRBD2. Germline CDR1 is SGHTA and CDR2 is FQGNSA. The junction had 7 bases not matched to a gene; V was cut back by 3 bases and J by 7 bases. CDR3 length: 15 residues. CDR3 coding DNA: TGTGCCAGCAGCTTCATAGCGGGAGCGGGAAATGAGCAGTTCTTC. It is translated as CASSFIAGAGNEQFF.

The genes are TRBV7-2 and TRBJ2-1; 8 bases are a match to TRBD1. Germline V lookup: CDR1 SGHTA, CDR2 FQGNSA. CDR3 length: 14 residues. Trimming removed 5 bases from V and 2 bases from J; junction bases left unmatched: 2. For the CDR3, the DNA is TGTGCCAGCAGCAGGACAGGGCCCTACAATGAGCAGTTCTTC. Encoded protein: CASSRTGPYNEQFF.

The chain has TRBV7-9 and TRBJ2-7; TRBD1 aligns across 9 bases. This CDR3 spans 15 amino acids. The V segment lost 1 base and the J segment 2 bases; nucleotides outside the gene matches: 3. Germline loops: CDR1 SEHNR, CDR2 FQNEAQ (reference sequence). In DNA, the CDR3 is TGTGCCAGCAGCTTAGGGACAGGGGCTACCTACGAGCAGTACTTC. Protein: CASSLGTGATYEQYF.

This chain links TRBV19 with TRBJ1-6; D unclear. The CDR3 totals 14 residues. Trimming removed 3 bases from V and 7 bases from J, with 10 bases in between. CDR1 is LNHDA and CDR2 is SQIVND in the germline V gene (reference sequence). CDR3 residues: CASSIGLQNSPLHF. The CDR3 region has the DNA TGTGCCAGTAGTATTGGATTACAGAATTCACCCCTCCACTTT.

The genes are TRBV4-3 and TRBJ2-1; tentative D call: TRBD2 (5 bases). V lost 0 bases and J 4 bases, leaving 10 bases between the germline ends. The germline V gene encodes CDR1 LGHNA and CDR2 YSLEER. The CDR3 has 15 amino acids. CDR3 loop: CASSQELGLYNEQFF. The CDR3 DNA reads as TGCGCCAGCAGCCAAGAACTAGGTTTATACAATGAGCAGTTCTTC.

This chain connects TRBV29-1 to TRBJ1-2; possibly TRBD1 for D (5 bases). In germline, CDR1 is SQVTM, CDR2 ANQGSEA. Deletions cut 5 bases from V and 2 bases from J, with 12 bases between. This CDR3 is 13 amino acids long. As DNA, the CDR3 is TGCAGCGTTCACCCGGACACAAACTATGGCTACACCTTC. Its translation: CSVHPDTNYGYTF.

The rearrangement joins TRBV11-2 to TRBJ1-6; the match to TRBD1 covers 8 bases. With V trimmed by 5 bases and J by 10 bases, 4 bases remained unmatched. Germline V lookup: CDR1 SGHAT, CDR2 FQNNGV. The CDR3 is 13 residues long. The CDR3 DNA reads as TGTGCCAGCAGCAAACAGGGGGGCTCACCCCTCCACTTT. It specifies CASSKQGGSPLHF.

The rearrangement uses TRBV5-4 and TRBJ1-4, with no clear D. CDR3 length: 15 residues. CDR1 is SGHNT and CDR2 is YYREEE in the germline V gene (reference sequence). Deletions cut 5 bases from V and 8 bases from J, with 19 bases between. In DNA, the CDR3 is TGTGCCAGCAGACCGGGTGGTGGCAGATCGGAAAAACTGTTTTTT. It codes for CASRPGGGRSEKLFF.

The chain carries TRBV4-3 and TRBJ1-1; D is unclear. The germline V and J ends were trimmed by 1 base and 2 bases, with 8 bases remaining between them. The CDR3 loop spans 14 amino acids. Germline lookup yields CDR1 LGHNA and CDR2 YSLEER. The CDR3 bases are TGCGCCAGCAGCCAAGCGTCGGTTAACACTGAAGCTTTCTTT. This gives the protein CASSQASVNTEAFF.

This chain joins TRBV6-8 and TRBJ1-1; tentative D call: TRBD1 (5 bases). The CDR3 extends over 17 amino acids. Trimming took off 3 bases at V and 4 bases at J, with 21 bases between the two ends. CDR1 MNHGY and CDR2 SAAAGT come from the germline V gene. CDR3 region: CASSYIVGRPQGTEAFF. The CDR3 DNA sequence: TGTGCCAGCAGTTATATCGTAGGCAGGCCCCAGGGCACTGAAGCTTTCTTT.